This TCR beta chain was sequenced during a study of blood T cell repertoires in COVID-19. TCRdb's table, derived via immunoSEQ multiplex PCR, lists solely in-frame clones and lacks some. This table has 200,000 to 300,000 clones, 86% appearing once. Per the germline V gene, CDR1 is SGHRS and CDR2 is YFSETQ. V lost 4 bases, J lost 5 bases, and 6 bases stayed unmatched. CDR3 length: 14 residues. This chain joins TRBV5-1 and TRBJ1-1; TRBD1 aligns across 9 bases. The clonotype originates from a man aged 80 or over with acute or convalescent COVID-19. The sequencing sample was made of peripheral blood. The CDR3 nucleotides are TGCGCCAGCAGCCCACGGACAGGGGCGACTGAAGCTTTCTTT. It translates to CASSPRTGATEAFF.